Listed below are T cell receptor beta chains from one sample, sequenced in a study of T cell repertoires in cytomegalovirus infection. One entry per CDR3 protein, called by TCRdb with MiXCR from the reads. The data show 50,000 to 65,000 distinct CDR3 sequences, around 20% seen once. Their antigen targets remain unknown. Sequencing used CD8+ T cells from cultured PBMCs, obtained from culture after CMV antigen stimulation. Source of these receptors: a human donor in good health (CMV status not recorded). Some clones in this sample may be carry-over from other donors' samples. CDR3s include the opening cysteine and the closing phenylalanine or tryptophan. Fields, in order: J gene, clone size, D gene, V gene, CDR3 protein, CDR3 DNA. The D gene is left open where the match is weak. Rows may omit the clone size; those that give it use once, few, many or a size class.

>TRBJ2-3|few|TRBD2|TRBV4-1
CASSQLAGGPDTQYF
TGCGCCAGCAGCCAACTAGCGGGGGGCCCCGATACGCAGTATTTT
>TRBJ2-1|many|-|TRBV28
CASSSGASSYNEQFF
TGTGCCAGCAGTTCGGGAGCGAGCTCCTACAATGAGCAGTTCTTC
>TRBJ2-2|-|-|TRBV7-9
CASSTPPGGLNGELFF
TGTGCCAGCAGCACCCCTCCAGGGGGGTTGAACGGGGAGCTGTTTTTT
>TRBJ2-3|-|TRBD2|TRBV7-2
CASSITRTSGTDTQYF
TGTGCCAGCAGCATTACCCGGACTAGCGGCACAGATACGCAGTATTTT
>TRBJ2-7|few|-|TRBV13
CASSTRDFNYEQYF
TGTGCCAGCAGCACCCGGGACTTTAATTACGAGCAGTACTTC
>TRBJ1-6|many|TRBD1|TRBV27
CASSKSTGANSPLHF
TGTGCCAGCAGTAAATCGACAGGGGCTAATTCACCCCTCCACTTT
>TRBJ2-3|-|-|TRBV19
CASSIDGSTDTQYF
TGTGCCAGTAGTATAGATGGAAGCACAGATACGCAGTATTTT
>TRBJ2-7|-|TRBD1|TRBV10-3
CAIRETGAGIGEQYF
TGTGCCATCAGGGAAACAGGGGCAGGAATTGGGGAGCAGTACTTC
>TRBJ1-1|-|-|TRBV7-8
CASSLVGGQFEAFF
TGTGCCAGCAGCTTAGTAGGGGGACAATTTGAAGCTTTCTTT
>TRBJ2-3|many|-|TRBV7-8
CASSRRRPPDTQYF
TGTGCCAGCAGCCGTCGCAGACCCCCAGATACGCAGTATTTT
>TRBJ1-4|-|-|TRBV7-8
CASSLVGSGRNAVEKLFF
TGTGCCAGCAGCTTAGTCGGGTCAGGGCGAAACGCGGTTGAAAAACTGTTTTTT
>TRBJ2-1|-|TRBD2|TRBV20-1
CSARAGGLAAKFSYNEQFF
TGCAGTGCTAGAGCAGGGGGACTAGCGGCGAAATTCTCCTACAATGAGCAGTTCTTC
>TRBJ2-1|-|TRBD1|TRBV27
CASSSTGWPYNEQFF
TGTGCCAGCAGTTCGACAGGGTGGCCTTACAATGAGCAGTTCTTC